The subject of this entry is one TCR beta chain. This sample was taken from a study of blood T cell repertoires in COVID-19. Produced via immunoSEQ multiplex PCR; TCRdb's table is partial and in-frame only. This table has approximately 100,000 clones, 71% appearing once. The CDR3 length is 15 residues. The germline CDR1 and CDR2 sequences are KGHDR and SFDVKD. J gave up 2 bases and V 2 bases, and 5 bases lay outside the gene matches. Sequenced sample: peripheral blood. This clonotype was obtained from a human donor with acute or convalescent COVID-19. The donor label of this sample is uncertain. The rearrangement uses TRBV24-1 and TRBJ2-7; 7 positions match TRBD1. This CDR3 reads CATSDSGQATYEQYF. The CDR3 nucleotides read TGTGCCACCAGTGATTCAGGACAGGCTACCTACGAGCAGTACTTC.